This TCR beta chain comes out of a study of cytomegalovirus exposure and HLA in healthy donors. The germline V gene has CDR1 SGHNT and CDR2 YYREEE (reference sequence). The junction had 8 bases not matched to a gene; V was cut back by 3 bases and J by 4 bases. The CDR3 runs 16 residues. A note on this clone: The antigen remains undetermined.

The study's findings and limits: Analysis was performed later, and it showed HLA-associated TCR beta chains to be more clonally expanded than equally common others. With high specificity and sensitivity, the classifier reportedly diagnosed cytomegalovirus status. In a later analysis, V- and J-gene trimming of beta chains associated with a DCLRE1C missense variant, replicated independently.

Both 60 Vbeta primers and 13 Jbeta primers went into the PCR. Profiling relied on immunoSEQ multiplex PCR, and the TCRdb table lists in-frame clones only, not all of them. The data show approximately 120,000 clones, roughly 79% seen once. The sample consisted of PBMCs. The receptor was isolated from a woman under 40 in good health and CMV-seronegative. The rearrangement uses TRBV5-4 and TRBJ2-2; 8 bases line up with TRBD1. CDR3 coding DNA: TGTGCCAGCAGCTACTCGACAGGGGTCGTCACCGGGGAGCTGTTTTTT. Residues: CASSYSTGVVTGELFF.